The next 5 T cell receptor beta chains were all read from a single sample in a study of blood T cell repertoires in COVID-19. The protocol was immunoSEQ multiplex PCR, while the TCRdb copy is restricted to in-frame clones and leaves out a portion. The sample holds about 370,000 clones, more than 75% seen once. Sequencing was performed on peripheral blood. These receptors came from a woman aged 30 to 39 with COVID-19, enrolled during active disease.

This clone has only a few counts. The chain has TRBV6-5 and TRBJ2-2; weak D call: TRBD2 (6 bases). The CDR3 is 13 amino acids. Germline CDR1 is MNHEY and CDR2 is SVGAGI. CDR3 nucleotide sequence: TGTTTACGCCTAGCGCGCGACGCCGGGGAGCTGTTTTTT. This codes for CLRLARDAGELFF.

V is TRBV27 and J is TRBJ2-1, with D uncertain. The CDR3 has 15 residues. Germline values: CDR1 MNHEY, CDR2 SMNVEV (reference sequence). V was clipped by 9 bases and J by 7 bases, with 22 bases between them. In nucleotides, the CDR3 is TGTGCCAGTCACCCGGCCGGCCAGGCAGATAATGAGCAGTTCTTC. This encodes CASHPAGQADNEQFF.

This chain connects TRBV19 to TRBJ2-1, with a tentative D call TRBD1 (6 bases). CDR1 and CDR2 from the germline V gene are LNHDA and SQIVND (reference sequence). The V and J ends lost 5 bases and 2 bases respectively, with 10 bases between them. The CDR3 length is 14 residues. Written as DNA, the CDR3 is TGTGCCAGTAGTCCGGGACACCCCTACAATGAGCAGTTCTTC. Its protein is CASSPGHPYNEQFF.

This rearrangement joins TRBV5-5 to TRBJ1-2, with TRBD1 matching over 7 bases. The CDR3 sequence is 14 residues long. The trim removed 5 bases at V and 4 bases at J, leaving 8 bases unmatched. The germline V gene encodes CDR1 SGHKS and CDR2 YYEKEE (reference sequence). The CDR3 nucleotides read TGTGCCAGCAGATTTGAGGACAGGTTCTATGGCTACACCTTC. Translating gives CASRFEDRFYGYTF.

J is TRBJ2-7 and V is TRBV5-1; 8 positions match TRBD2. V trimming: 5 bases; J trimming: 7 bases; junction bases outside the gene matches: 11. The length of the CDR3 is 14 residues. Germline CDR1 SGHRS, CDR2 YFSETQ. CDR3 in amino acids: CASRGDLLAEEQYF. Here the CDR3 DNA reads TGCGCCAGCAGGGGGGACTTACTAGCGGAAGAGCAGTACTTC.